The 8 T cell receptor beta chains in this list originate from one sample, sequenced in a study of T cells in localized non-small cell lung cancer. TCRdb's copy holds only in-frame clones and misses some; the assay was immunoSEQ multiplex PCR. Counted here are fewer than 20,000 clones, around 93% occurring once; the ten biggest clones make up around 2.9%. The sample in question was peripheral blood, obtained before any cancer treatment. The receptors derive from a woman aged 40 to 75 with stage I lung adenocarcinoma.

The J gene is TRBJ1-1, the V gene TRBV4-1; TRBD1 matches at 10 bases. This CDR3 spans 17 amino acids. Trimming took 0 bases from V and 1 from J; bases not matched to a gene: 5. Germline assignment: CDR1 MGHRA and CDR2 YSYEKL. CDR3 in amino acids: CASSQDPGQGTNTEAFF. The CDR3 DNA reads TGCGCCAGCAGCCAAGACCCGGGACAGGGGACGAACACTGAAGCTTTCTTT.

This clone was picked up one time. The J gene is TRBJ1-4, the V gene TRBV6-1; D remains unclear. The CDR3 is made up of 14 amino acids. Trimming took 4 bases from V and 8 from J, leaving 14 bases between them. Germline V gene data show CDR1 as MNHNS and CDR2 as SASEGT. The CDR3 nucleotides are TGTGCCAGCAGTGTAGCGGGTTCGGGGGAAAAACTGTTTTTT. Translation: CASSVAGSGEKLFF.

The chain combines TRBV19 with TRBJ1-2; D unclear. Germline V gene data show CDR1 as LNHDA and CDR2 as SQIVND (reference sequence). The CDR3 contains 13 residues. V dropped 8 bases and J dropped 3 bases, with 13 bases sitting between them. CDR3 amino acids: CASSRAEDYGYTF. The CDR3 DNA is TGTGCCAGTTCCCGGGCCGAGGACTATGGCTACACCTTC.

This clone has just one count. The CDR3 loop is CASSLLAASVAGELFF. In DNA form, the CDR3 reads TGTGCCAGCAGTTTATTGGCCGCTAGCGTTGCCGGGGAGCTGTTTTTT. The chain couples TRBV27 to TRBJ2-2, with D possibly being TRBD2 (6 bases). CDR1 and CDR2 from the germline V gene are MNHEY and SMNVEV (reference sequence). The CDR3 length is 16 residues. With 1 base removed from V and 6 bases from J, the gap between germline ends came to 15 bases.

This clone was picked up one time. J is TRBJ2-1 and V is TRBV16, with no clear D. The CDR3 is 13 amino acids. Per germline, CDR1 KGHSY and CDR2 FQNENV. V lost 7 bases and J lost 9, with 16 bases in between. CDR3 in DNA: TGTGCCAGCACCCGATGGGGTACCGGTGAGCAGTTCTTC. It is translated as CASTRWGTGEQFF. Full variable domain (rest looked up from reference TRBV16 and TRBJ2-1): GEEVAQTPKHLVRGEGQKAKLYCAPIKGHSYVFWYQQVLKNEFKFLISFQNENVFDETGMPKERFSAKCLPNSPCSLEIQATKLEDSAVYFCASTRWGTGEQFFGPGTRLTVL.

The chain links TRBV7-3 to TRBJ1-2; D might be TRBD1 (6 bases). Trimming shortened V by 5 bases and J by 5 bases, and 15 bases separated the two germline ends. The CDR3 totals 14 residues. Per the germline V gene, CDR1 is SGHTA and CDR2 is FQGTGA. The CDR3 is CASSQWDIGYGYTF. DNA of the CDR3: TGTGCCAGCAGCCAATGGGACATAGGGTATGGCTACACCTTC.

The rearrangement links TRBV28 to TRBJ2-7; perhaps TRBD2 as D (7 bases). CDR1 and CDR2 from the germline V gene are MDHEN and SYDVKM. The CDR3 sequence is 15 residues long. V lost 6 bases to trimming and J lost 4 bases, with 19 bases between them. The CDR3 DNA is TGTGCCAGCAGCACCCCGGGGGCGGGAGTTTACGAGCAGTACTTC. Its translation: CASSTPGAGVYEQYF.

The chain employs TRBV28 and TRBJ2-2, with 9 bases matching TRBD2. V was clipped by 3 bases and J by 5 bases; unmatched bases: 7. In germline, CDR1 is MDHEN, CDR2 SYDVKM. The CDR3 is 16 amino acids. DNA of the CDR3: TGTGCCAGCAGTTTGTTTAGCGGGAGAAGTACCGGGGAGCTGTTTTTT. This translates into CASSLFSGRSTGELFF.